The rows below give T cell receptor beta chains drawn from one sample of a study. TCRdb fed the 5' RACE reads into MiXCR, producing one record per CDR3 protein. Of tens of thousands of distinct CDR3 sequences listed, approximately 19% are singletons. The specimen sequenced was naive CD4+ T cells sorted from a lymph node. These receptor sequences come from a female donor with breast cancer. Both conserved end residues are part of each CDR3. A D gene is named only where the DNA matches it firmly. The size field is filled for only some rows; it gives once, few, many or a size class.

j_gene	v_gene	d_gene	abundance	CDR3nt	CDR3aa
TRBJ1-1	TRBV4-3	TRBD1	many	TGCGCCAGCAGCCAAGATCGGGACAGTGAAGCTTTCTTT	CASSQDRDSEAFF
TRBJ2-1	TRBV7-2	NA	NA	TGTGCCAGCAGCTTAGCGGTGGATAGCTCCTACAATGAGCAGTTCTTC	CASSLAVDSSYNEQFF
TRBJ2-1	TRBV12-3/TRBV12-4	NA	few	TGTGCCAGCACCCGAGCGAGGGGGGATTACAATGAGCAGTTCTTC	CASTRARGDYNEQFF
TRBJ1-1	TRBV7-6	NA	few	TGTGCCAGCAGCCAATCGGTGGGGATCACTGAAGCTTTCTTT	CASSQSVGITEAFF
TRBJ1-5	TRBV6-2/TRBV6-3	TRBD1	NA	TGTGCCAGCAGACGGACGACAGGGTACGATCAGCCCCAGCATTTT	CASRRTTGYDQPQHF
TRBJ2-3	TRBV6-2/TRBV6-3	TRBD2	many	TGTGCCAGCAGTCCGTATAGCGGGAGTGGAGATACGCAGTATTTT	CASSPYSGSGDTQYF
TRBJ2-5	TRBV20-1	TRBD2	few	TGCAGTGCCCGGGGGGGGACGGGAGCGGCCCAAGAGACCCAGTACTTC	CSARGGTGAAQETQYF
TRBJ1-1	TRBV6-5	NA	many	TGTGCCAGCAGACCCCCCGGGGCCCGAACTGAAGCTTTCTTT	CASRPPGARTEAFF
TRBJ1-3	TRBV4-1	NA	few	TGCGCCAGCAGCCAAGGGGCTGGAAACACCATATATTTT	CASSQGAGNTIYF
TRBJ2-3	TRBV7-9	NA	few	TGTGCCAGCAGCTTTCAGGGTCGTAGCACAGATACGCAGTATTTT	CASSFQGRSTDTQYF
TRBJ1-2	TRBV4-2	TRBD1	few	TGTGCCAGCAGCCAAGGACAGGGTTTCAACTATGGCTACACCTTC	CASSQGQGFNYGYTF
TRBJ2-5	TRBV5-1	TRBD2	many	TGCGCCAGCACCGCTAGCGGGATCTACCAAGAGACCCAGTACTTC	CASTASGIYQETQYF
TRBJ2-6	TRBV7-3	NA	few	TGTGCCAGCAGCGAACTGAGCTCTGGGGCCAACGTCCTGACTTTC	CASSELSSGANVLTF
TRBJ2-7	TRBV3-1	NA	NA	TGTGCCAGCAGCCAAGCTCCGGGCGGAGAGCAGTACTTC	CASSQAPGGEQYF
TRBJ2-5	TRBV29-1	NA	many	TGCAGCGTTGAAACAGGCGCCCAAGAGACCCAGTACTTC	CSVETGAQETQYF
TRBJ2-1	TRBV7-9	TRBD2	few	TGTGCCAGCAGCCTTGGGACTAGCCCGTACAATGAGCAGTTCTTC	CASSLGTSPYNEQFF
TRBJ2-7	TRBV7-2	NA	few	TGTGCCAGCAGCGGGGCCGGGACGCAAGCCTACGAGCAGTACTTC	CASSGAGTQAYEQYF
TRBJ1-4	TRBV29-1	TRBD1	NA	TGCAGCGCCGGACAGGGGACTGAAAAACTGTTTTTT	CSAGQGTEKLFF